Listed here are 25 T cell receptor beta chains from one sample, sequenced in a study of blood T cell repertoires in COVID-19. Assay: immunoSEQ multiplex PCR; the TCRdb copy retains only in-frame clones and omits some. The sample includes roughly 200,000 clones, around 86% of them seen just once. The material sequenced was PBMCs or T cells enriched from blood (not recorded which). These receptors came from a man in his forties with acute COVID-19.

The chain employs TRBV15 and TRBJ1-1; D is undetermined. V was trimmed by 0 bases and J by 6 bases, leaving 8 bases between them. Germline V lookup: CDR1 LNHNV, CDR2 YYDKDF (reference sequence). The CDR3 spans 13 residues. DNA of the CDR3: TGTGCCACCAGCAGAGATTACGGAGCTGAAGCTTTCTTT. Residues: CATSRDYGAEAFF.

DNA of the CDR3: TGTGCCAGCCTAACTAGCGGGATGACTAGTGAGCAGTTCTTC. It is translated as CASLTSGMTSEQFF. The gene calls are TRBV28 and TRBJ2-1; the match to TRBD2 covers 10 bases. V lost 8 bases and J lost 9; bases outside the gene matches: 10. The CDR3 totals 14 residues. Germline loops: CDR1 MDHEN, CDR2 SYDVKM.

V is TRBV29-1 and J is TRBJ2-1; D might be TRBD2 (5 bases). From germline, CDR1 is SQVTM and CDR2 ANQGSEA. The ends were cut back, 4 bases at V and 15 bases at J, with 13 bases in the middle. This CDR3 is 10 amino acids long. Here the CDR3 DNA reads TGCAGCGTTGTGTCCGGGGAGATGTTCTTC. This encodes CSVVSGEMFF.

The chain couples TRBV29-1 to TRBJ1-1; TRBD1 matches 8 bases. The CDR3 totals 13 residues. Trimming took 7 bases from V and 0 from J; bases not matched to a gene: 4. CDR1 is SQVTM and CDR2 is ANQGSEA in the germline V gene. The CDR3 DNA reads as TGCAGCGCTCAGGGGGCCTTGAACACTGAAGCTTTCTTT. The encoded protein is CSAQGALNTEAFF. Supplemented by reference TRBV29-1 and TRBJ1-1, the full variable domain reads SAVISQKPSRDICQRGTSLTIQCQVDSQVTMMFWYRQQPGQSLTLIATANQGSEATYESGFVIDKFPISRPNLTFSTLTVSNMSPEDSSIYLCSAQGALNTEAFFGQGTRLTVV.

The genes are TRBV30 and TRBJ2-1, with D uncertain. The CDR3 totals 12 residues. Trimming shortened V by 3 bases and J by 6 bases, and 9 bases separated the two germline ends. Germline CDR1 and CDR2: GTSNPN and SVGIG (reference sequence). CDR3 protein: CAWSRQSNEQFF. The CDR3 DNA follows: TGTGCCTGGAGCCGACAAAGCAATGAGCAGTTCTTC.

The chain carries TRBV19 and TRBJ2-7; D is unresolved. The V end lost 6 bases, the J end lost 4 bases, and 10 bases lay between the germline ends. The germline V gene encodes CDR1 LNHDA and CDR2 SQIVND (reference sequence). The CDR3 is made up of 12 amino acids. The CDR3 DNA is TGTGCCAGTAGGGGCACTCTGTACGAGCAGTACTTC. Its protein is CASRGTLYEQYF.

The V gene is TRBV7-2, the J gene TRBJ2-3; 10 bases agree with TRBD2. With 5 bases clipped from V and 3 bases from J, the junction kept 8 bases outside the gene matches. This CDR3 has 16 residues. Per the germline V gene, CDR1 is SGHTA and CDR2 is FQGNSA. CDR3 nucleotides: TGTGCCAGCAGCACCCAAGCGGGAGGGGTTACAGATACGCAGTATTTT. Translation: CASSTQAGGVTDTQYF.

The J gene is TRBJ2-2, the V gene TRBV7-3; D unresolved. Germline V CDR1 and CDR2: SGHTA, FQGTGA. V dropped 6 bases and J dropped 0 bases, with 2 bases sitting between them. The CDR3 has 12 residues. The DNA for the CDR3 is TGTGCCAGCAGTACGAACACCGGGGAGCTGTTTTTT. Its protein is CASSTNTGELFF. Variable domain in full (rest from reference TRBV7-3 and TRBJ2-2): GAGVSQTPSNKVTEKGKYVELRCDPISGHTALYWYRQSLGQGPEFLIYFQGTGAADDSGLPNDRFFAVRPEGSVSTLKIQRTERGDSAVYLCASSTNTGELFFGEGSRLTVL.

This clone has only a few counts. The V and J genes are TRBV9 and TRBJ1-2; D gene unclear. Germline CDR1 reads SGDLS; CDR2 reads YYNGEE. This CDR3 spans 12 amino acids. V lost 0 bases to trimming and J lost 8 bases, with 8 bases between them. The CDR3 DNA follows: TGTGCCAGCAGCGTAGGCAGGCAGGGCTACACCTTC. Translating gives CASSVGRQGYTF.

This chain's CDR3 is CASSDGTGGFGYTF. CDR3 coding DNA: TGTGCCAGCAGTGACGGGACAGGGGGCTTTGGCTACACCTTC. The chain is built from TRBV6-1 and TRBJ1-2; 12 nucleotides agree with TRBD1. V dropped 3 bases and J dropped 7; count of bases not matched to a gene: 3. Germline lookup yields CDR1 MNHNS and CDR2 SASEGT. The length of the CDR3 is 14 residues.

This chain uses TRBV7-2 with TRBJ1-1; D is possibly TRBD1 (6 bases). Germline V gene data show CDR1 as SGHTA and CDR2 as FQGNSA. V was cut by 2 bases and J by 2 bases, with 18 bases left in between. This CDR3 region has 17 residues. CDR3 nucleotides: TGTGCCAGCAGCTTAATGTCGGGGGGCGTAACAAACACTGAAGCTTTCTTT. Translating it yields CASSLMSGGVTNTEAFF. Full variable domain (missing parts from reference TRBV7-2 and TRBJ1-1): GAGVSQSPSNKVTEKGKDVELRCDPISGHTALYWYRQSLGQGLEFLIYFQGNSAPDKSGLPSDRFSAERTGGSVSTLTIQRTQQEDSAVYLCASSLMSGGVTNTEAFFGQGTRLTVV.

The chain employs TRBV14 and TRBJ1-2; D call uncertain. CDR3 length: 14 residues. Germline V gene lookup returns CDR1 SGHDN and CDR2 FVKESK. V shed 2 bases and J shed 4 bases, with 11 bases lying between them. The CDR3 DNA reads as TGTGCCAGCAGCCAAACGAGAGGGAGCTATGGCTACACCTTC. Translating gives CASSQTRGSYGYTF.

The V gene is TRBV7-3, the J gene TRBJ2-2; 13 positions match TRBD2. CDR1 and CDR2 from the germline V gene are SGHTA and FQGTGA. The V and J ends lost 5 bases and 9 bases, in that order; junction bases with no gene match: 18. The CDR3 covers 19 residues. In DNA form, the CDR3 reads TGTGCCAGCAGCCCCCTTACCGGGACTAGCGGGGCTCCCCTCAGGGAGCTGTTTTTT. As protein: CASSPLTGTSGAPLRELFF.

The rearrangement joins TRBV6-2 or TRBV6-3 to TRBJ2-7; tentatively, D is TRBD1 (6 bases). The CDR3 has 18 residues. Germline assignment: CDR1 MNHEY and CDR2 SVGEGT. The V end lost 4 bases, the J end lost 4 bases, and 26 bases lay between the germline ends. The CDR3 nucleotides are TGTGCCAGCAGTTCGGCAGGGGTTGTTTTCCGCCAAGATTACGAGCAGTACTTC. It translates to CASSSAGVVFRQDYEQYF.

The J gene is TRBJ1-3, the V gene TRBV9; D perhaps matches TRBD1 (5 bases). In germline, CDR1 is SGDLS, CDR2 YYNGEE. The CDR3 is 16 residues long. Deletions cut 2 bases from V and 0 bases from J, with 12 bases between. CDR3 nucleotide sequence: TGTGCCAGCAGCGTGGGCGACAGCCACTCTGGAAACACCATATATTTT. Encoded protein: CASSVGDSHSGNTIYF.

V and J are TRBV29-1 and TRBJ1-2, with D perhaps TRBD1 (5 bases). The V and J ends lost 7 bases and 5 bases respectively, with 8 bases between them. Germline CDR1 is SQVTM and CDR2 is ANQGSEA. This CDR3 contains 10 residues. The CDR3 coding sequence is TGCAGCGCCGGGGGTTATGGCTACACCTTC. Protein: CSAGGYGYTF.

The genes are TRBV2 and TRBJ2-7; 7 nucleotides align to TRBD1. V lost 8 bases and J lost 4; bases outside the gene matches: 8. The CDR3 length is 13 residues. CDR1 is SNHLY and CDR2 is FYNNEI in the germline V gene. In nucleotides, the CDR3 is TGTGCCAGCTCTCCTGGGACAGTTTACGAGCAGTACTTC. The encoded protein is CASSPGTVYEQYF.

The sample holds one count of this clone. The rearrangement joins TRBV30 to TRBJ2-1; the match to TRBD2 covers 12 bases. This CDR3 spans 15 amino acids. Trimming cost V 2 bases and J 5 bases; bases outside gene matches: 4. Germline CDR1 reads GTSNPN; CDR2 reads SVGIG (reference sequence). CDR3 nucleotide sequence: TGTGCCTGGAGTTCTCTAGCGGGAGGGGACAATGAGCAGTTCTTC. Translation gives CAWSSLAGGDNEQFF.

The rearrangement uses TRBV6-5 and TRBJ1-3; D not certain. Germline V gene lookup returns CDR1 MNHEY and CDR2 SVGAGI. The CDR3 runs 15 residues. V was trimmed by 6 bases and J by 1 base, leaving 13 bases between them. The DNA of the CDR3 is TGTGCCAGCAGCCCCACCCGAGAGTCTGGAAACACCATATATTTT. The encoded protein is CASSPTRESGNTIYF.

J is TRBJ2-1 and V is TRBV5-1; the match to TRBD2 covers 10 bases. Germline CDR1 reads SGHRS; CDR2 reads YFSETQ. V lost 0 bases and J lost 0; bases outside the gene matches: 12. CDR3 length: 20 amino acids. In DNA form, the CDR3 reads TGCGCCAGCAGCTTGGCGGCTAGCGGGAGTATTACGAGCTCCTACAATGAGCAGTTCTTC. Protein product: CASSLAASGSITSSYNEQFF.

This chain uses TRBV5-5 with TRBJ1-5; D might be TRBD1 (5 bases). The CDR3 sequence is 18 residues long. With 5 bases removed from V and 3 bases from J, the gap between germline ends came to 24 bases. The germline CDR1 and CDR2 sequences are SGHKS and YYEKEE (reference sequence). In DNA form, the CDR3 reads TGTGCCAGCAGTTTACTTCCCCCAGGGCCACGGACCAATCAGCCCCAGCATTTT. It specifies CASSLLPPGPRTNQPQHF.

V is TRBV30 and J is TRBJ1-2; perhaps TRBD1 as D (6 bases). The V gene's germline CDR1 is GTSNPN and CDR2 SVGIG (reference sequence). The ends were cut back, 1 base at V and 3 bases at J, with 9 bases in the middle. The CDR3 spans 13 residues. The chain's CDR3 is CAWSGRGHYGYTF. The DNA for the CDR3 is TGTGCCTGGAGTGGCAGGGGTCACTATGGCTACACCTTC.

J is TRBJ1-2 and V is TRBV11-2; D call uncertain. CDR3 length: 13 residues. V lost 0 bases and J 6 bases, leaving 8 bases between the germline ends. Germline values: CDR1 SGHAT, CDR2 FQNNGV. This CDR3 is CASSLEGGNGYTF. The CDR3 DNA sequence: TGTGCCAGCAGCTTAGAGGGCGGGAATGGCTACACCTTC.

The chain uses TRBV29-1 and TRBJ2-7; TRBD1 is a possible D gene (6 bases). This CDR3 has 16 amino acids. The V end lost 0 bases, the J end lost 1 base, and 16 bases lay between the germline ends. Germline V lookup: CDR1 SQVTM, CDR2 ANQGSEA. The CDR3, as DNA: TGCAGCGTTGAAGACGGACAGAAGCAAACTTCCTACGAGCAGTACTTC. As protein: CSVEDGQKQTSYEQYF.

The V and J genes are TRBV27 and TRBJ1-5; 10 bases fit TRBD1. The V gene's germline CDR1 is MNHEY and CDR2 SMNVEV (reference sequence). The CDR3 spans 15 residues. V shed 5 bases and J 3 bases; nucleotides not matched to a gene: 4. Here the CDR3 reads CASSTGTGVNQPQHF. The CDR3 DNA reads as TGTGCCAGCAGTACCGGGACAGGGGTCAATCAGCCCCAGCATTTT.